The clone carrying this T cell receptor beta chain was seen many times. The CDR3 has 12 residues. V shed 5 bases and J shed 8 bases, with 9 bases lying between them. Germline CDR1 and CDR2: SGHDN and FVKESK. The source of the sample is a study of molecular identifiers for immune sequencing clone quantification. TCRdb ran MiXCR on the PCR reads and lists one entry per CDR3 protein. The sample records approximately 40,000 distinct CDR3 sequences, 18% being singletons. The clonotype was recovered from a human donor in good health. Some libraries in this study had Jurkat cell RNA spiked in. Sample: naive CD8+ T cells from blood, with Jurkat cell RNA spiked in. Specified subset: FACS-sorted CD8+CD4-CCR7+CD45RA+ naive T cells. V usage is TRBV14 and J usage is TRBJ1-4, with unresolved D. CDR3 DNA: TGTGCCAGCAGCTTTTATCGAGAAAAACTGTTTTTT. Translation gives CASSFYREKLFF.